The 17 T cell receptor beta chains below were found in one sample sequenced in a study of blood T cell repertoires in COVID-19. This table comes from immunoSEQ multiplex PCR, and its TCRdb copy is limited to in-frame clones, with some not included. The sample yields about 300,000 clones, about 82% seen once. Input material: peripheral blood. All receptors derive from a woman aged 45-60 years with acute or convalescent COVID-19.

The chain recombines TRBV19 with TRBJ1-1, with D possibly TRBD1 on 5 matching bases. CDR1 is LNHDA, CDR2 SQIVND, per germline (reference sequence). CDR3 length equals 14 residues. V lost 1 base and J lost 0, with 6 bases in between. The CDR3 DNA is TGTGCCAGTAGTATAGGACAGATGAACACTGAAGCTTTCTTT. Translated, it gives CASSIGQMNTEAFF.

The rearrangement joins TRBV7-6 to TRBJ1-4; unclear D gene. The V gene's germline CDR1 is SGHVS and CDR2 FNYEAQ. V was cut by 1 base and J by 2 bases, with 5 bases left in between. This CDR3 contains 14 residues. CDR3 protein: CASSLGQTNEKLFF. CDR3 in DNA: TGTGCCAGCAGCTTAGGCCAGACTAATGAAAAACTGTTTTTT.

The chain uses TRBV19 and TRBJ1-2, with a tentative D call TRBD1 (6 bases). Between the trimmed V and J ends, which lost 4 bases and 4 bases, there was a span of 16 bases. CDR3 size: 15 residues. Germline assignment: CDR1 LNHDA and CDR2 SQIVND (reference sequence). The CDR3 protein is CASSTSGGSFYGYTF. The CDR3 DNA sequence: TGTGCCAGTAGTACTTCGGGGGGCTCATTCTATGGCTACACCTTC.

The chain carries TRBV7-9 and TRBJ2-4; 9 nucleotides align to TRBD2. J was trimmed by 0 bases and V by 4 bases; bases with no gene match: 13. Germline CDR1 is SEHNR and CDR2 is FQNEAQ (reference sequence). The CDR3 runs to 19 residues. The CDR3 sequence is CASSSSPFASGVAKNIQYF. As DNA, the CDR3 is TGTGCCAGCAGCTCCTCTCCCTTCGCTAGCGGGGTAGCCAAAAACATTCAGTACTTC.

J is TRBJ1-4 and V is TRBV19; D not resolved. CDR1 and CDR2 from the germline V gene are LNHDA and SQIVND (reference sequence). The CDR3 is 16 amino acids. Trimming removed 3 bases from V and 0 bases from J, with 11 bases in between. CDR3 coding DNA: TGTGCCAGTAGTATTTTGGCACGGGCAACTAATGAAAAACTGTTTTTT. Its translation: CASSILARATNEKLFF.

The V and J genes are TRBV5-6 and TRBJ2-1; D is unresolved. The CDR3 loop spans 16 amino acids. Germline lookup yields CDR1 SGHDT and CDR2 YYEEEE. Trimming took 0 bases from V and 0 from J, leaving 10 bases between them. This chain's CDR3 is CASSLAPPLSYNEQFF. In DNA, the CDR3 is TGTGCCAGCAGCTTGGCCCCCCCCCTCTCCTACAATGAGCAGTTCTTC.

The chain recombines TRBV7-2 with TRBJ2-3; TRBD2 agrees at 8 bases. V was pared by 1 base and J by 2 bases, with 8 bases of the junction left unmatched. The CDR3 is 17 amino acids. The V gene's germline CDR1 is SGHTA and CDR2 FQGNSA. The CDR3 protein is CASSLVAPGRATDTQYF. Here the CDR3 DNA reads TGTGCCAGCAGCTTAGTGGCGCCCGGGAGGGCCACAGATACGCAGTATTTT.

The V call is TRBV5-4, the J call TRBJ2-7; perhaps TRBD1 as D (6 bases). Trimming pared 2 bases from V and 6 bases from J, leaving 9 bases between. The CDR3 runs to 12 residues. Germline lookup yields CDR1 SGHNT and CDR2 YYREEE (reference sequence). The chain's CDR3 is CASSLGGREQYF. For the CDR3, the DNA is TGTGCCAGCAGCTTAGGGGGACGCGAGCAGTACTTC.

This chain links TRBV6-5 with TRBJ1-3; D might be TRBD1 (6 bases). Germline V lookup: CDR1 MNHEY, CDR2 SVGAGI. CDR3 length: 13 residues. The V and J ends lost 5 bases and 8 bases respectively, with 13 bases between them. The CDR3 bases are TGTGCCAGCAGTCTGACAGGTCGGGACACCATATATTTT. Translating gives CASSLTGRDTIYF.

J is TRBJ1-2 and V is TRBV27, with 8 positions matching TRBD1. The CDR3 consists of 17 residues. Germline V lookup: CDR1 MNHEY, CDR2 SMNVEV (reference sequence). J gave up 5 bases and V 2 bases, and 13 bases lay outside the gene matches. CDR3 DNA: TGTGCCAGCAGTTTAGCCGGCGGCCAGGGGGCGGGGTATGGCTACACCTTC. The encoded protein is CASSLAGGQGAGYGYTF.

V gene TRBV9 combines with J gene TRBJ2-7, with D unresolved. V was trimmed by 4 bases and J by 3 bases, leaving 14 bases between them. Germline lookup yields CDR1 SGDLS and CDR2 YYNGEE. This CDR3 contains 14 residues. This chain's CDR3 is CASSPQEAYYEQYF. The CDR3 DNA reads TGTGCCAGCAGCCCCCAGGAAGCTTACTACGAGCAGTACTTC.

The CDR3 loop is CASSAIQGEETQYF. The CDR3 DNA is TGCGCCAGCAGCGCCATACAGGGTGAAGAGACCCAGTACTTC. The chain joins TRBV5-1 to TRBJ2-5; D may be TRBD1 (6 bases). This CDR3 spans 14 amino acids. V lost 4 bases and J lost 3, with 13 bases in between. CDR1 and CDR2 from the germline V gene are SGHRS and YFSETQ.

This clone is a singleton in its sample. The V gene is TRBV25-1, the J gene TRBJ1-3; D is perhaps TRBD1 (5 bases). CDR1 MGHDK and CDR2 SYGVNS come from the germline V gene. This CDR3 spans 14 amino acids. Trimming stripped 4 bases from V and 3 bases from J, with 10 bases between. This CDR3 is CASSAYGGGNTIYF. DNA of the CDR3: TGTGCCAGCAGTGCGTACGGGGGTGGAAACACCATATATTTT.

The chain joins TRBV7-9 to TRBJ1-6, with D tentatively TRBD1 (5 bases). Germline CDR1 is SEHNR and CDR2 is FQNEAQ (reference sequence). V was clipped by 1 base and J by 7 bases, with 14 bases between them. The CDR3 has 16 residues. Here the CDR3 DNA reads TGTGCCAGCAGCTTAGATCGGCCCGGGGGGAATTCACCCCTCCACTTT. Translating gives CASSLDRPGGNSPLHF.

This chain uses TRBV7-2 with TRBJ2-3; D perhaps matches TRBD2 (6 bases). This CDR3 spans 16 amino acids. The V gene's germline CDR1 is SGHTA and CDR2 FQGNSA. Trimming left V 6 bases short and J 2 bases short, with 18 bases between. The CDR3 DNA reads TGTGCCAGCAGACGGAGAGACGGGAGAGTCACAGATACGCAGTATTTT. Translation: CASRRRDGRVTDTQYF.

The CDR3 loop is CASSSLDGTGAYEQYF. The CDR3 DNA reads TGTGCCAGCAGCTCTCTTGACGGGACAGGGGCCTACGAGCAGTACTTC. The chain carries TRBV7-9 and TRBJ2-7, with 10 bases identical to TRBD1. J lost 2 bases, V lost 4 bases, and 8 bases had no gene match. Germline CDR1 and CDR2: SEHNR and FQNEAQ (reference sequence). The CDR3 length is 16 residues.

The chain recombines TRBV15 with TRBJ1-6, with D unresolved. Between the trimmed V and J ends, which lost 7 bases and 5 bases, there was a span of 12 bases. Germline CDR1 reads LNHNV; CDR2 reads YYDKDF (reference sequence). This CDR3 contains 14 residues. CDR3 sequence (DNA): TGTGCCACCAATCGGCCACGGGATAATTCACCCCTCCACTTT. Encoded protein: CATNRPRDNSPLHF.